The 8 T cell receptor beta chains below come from one sample, sequenced in a study of breast tumors, draining lymph nodes, adjacent tissues (dated by TCRdb to the mid-2010s). The library came from multiplex PCR. The sequencer was an Illumina HiSeq 2000. TCRdb reworked the public reads: Q25 trimming with fastp, MiXCR clone assembly, productive beta chains retained. Each record represents a unique CDR3 protein, reported with the most common genes and DNA among its rows. This sample comprises under 300,000 distinct CDR3 sequences, less than 40% of them detected only once. The ten top clones hold about 3.9% of the sample. The lymph node samples were taken from the axillary draining lymph nodes of breast cancer patients. Sequenced material: axillary lymph node tissue. The receptors were gathered from a female donor with breast cancer. Some clones in this sample may be carry-over from other donors' samples.

This clonotype was seen more than once but under ten times. The rearrangement links TRBV20-1 to TRBJ2-7, with TRBD1 matching 7 bases. CDR3 size: 16 residues. Trimming removed 3 bases from V and 6 bases from J; junction bases left unmatched: 17. The germline CDR1 and CDR2 sequences are DFQATT and SNEGSKA (reference sequence). In DNA, the CDR3 is TGCAGTGCTAGTAATCCCCTCGAGGGGGCCTTATCCGAGCAGTACTTC. This sequence encodes CSASNPLEGALSEQYF.

This clonotype was recorded many times. The chain uses TRBV2 and TRBJ2-1; TRBD1 aligns across 9 bases. CDR1 and CDR2 (germline): SNHLY, FYNNEI. The ends lost 7 bases at V and 2 bases at J; junction bases unmatched: 3. CDR3 length: 14 amino acids. CDR3 residues: CASKGQGTYNEQFF. The DNA of the CDR3 is TGTGCCAGCAAAGGACAGGGGACCTACAATGAGCAGTTCTTC.

This clonotype was detected ten times or more. V and J are TRBV18 and TRBJ1-3; D remains unclear. The ends were cut back, 5 bases at V and 0 bases at J, with 8 bases in the middle. The CDR3 is made up of 14 amino acids. CDR1 is KGHSH, CDR2 LQKENI, per germline. The CDR3 protein is CASSDGSSGNTIYF. In nucleotides, the CDR3 is TGTGCCAGCTCAGACGGTTCCTCTGGAAACACCATATATTTT.

A word on this clonotype: Being one base from a much bigger clone, this may be a read error. V and J are TRBV7-9 and TRBJ2-1; TRBD1 is a possible D gene (6 bases). The CDR3 runs 13 residues. CDR1 and CDR2 from the germline V gene are SEHNR and FQNEAQ (reference sequence). V lost 4 bases and J lost 6, with 10 bases in between. The CDR3 reads CASSSTGSNEQFF. The DNA of the CDR3 is TGTGCCAGCAGCTCTACAGGGTCCAATGAGCAGTTCTTC.

The sample holds many counts of this clonotype. The CDR3 here is CASSVEAGGPTDTQYF. For the CDR3, the DNA is TGTGCCAGCAGCGTAGAGGCGGGGGGGCCCACAGATACGCAGTATTTT. This chain uses TRBV9 with TRBJ2-3; 9 bases are a match to TRBD2. CDR1 and CDR2 from the germline V gene are SGDLS and YYNGEE. CDR3 size: 16 residues. V lost 0 bases and J lost 2; bases outside the gene matches: 4.

Comment on this clonotype: The junction and the germline gene differ at one end; a read error may be behind it. CDR3 residues: CASSPYAGGFYEQYF. For the CDR3, the DNA is TGTGCTAGCAGCCCCTATGCGGGCGGGTTCTACGAGCAGTACTTC. The chain has TRBV7-7 and TRBJ2-7; tentative D call: TRBD2 (5 bases). Germline V lookup: CDR1 SSHAT, CDR2 FNYEAQ (reference sequence). The CDR3 totals 15 residues.

In its sample, this clonotype was seen many times. V and J are TRBV6-5 and TRBJ2-1; D not resolved. The V end was cut by 6 bases, the J end by 11 bases, with 14 bases between. Germline V CDR1 and CDR2: MNHEY, SVGAGI. This CDR3 is 12 amino acids long. The CDR3 spells CASSYDGAKQFF. The CDR3, as DNA: TGTGCCAGCAGCTACGACGGCGCCAAGCAGTTCTTC.

About this clonotype: A read error is possible here, since a much larger clone lies one base away. This rearrangement joins TRBV11-2 to TRBJ1-2, with D maybe TRBD1 (6 bases). There are 15 residues in the CDR3. Germline CDR1 reads SGHAT; CDR2 reads FQNNGV. Trimming removed 5 bases from V and 5 bases from J, with 18 bases in between. This chain's CDR3 is CASSPGGRKIYGYTF. The DNA of the CDR3 is TGTGCCAGCAGCCCGGGGGGCAGAAAGATTTATGGCTACACCTTC.